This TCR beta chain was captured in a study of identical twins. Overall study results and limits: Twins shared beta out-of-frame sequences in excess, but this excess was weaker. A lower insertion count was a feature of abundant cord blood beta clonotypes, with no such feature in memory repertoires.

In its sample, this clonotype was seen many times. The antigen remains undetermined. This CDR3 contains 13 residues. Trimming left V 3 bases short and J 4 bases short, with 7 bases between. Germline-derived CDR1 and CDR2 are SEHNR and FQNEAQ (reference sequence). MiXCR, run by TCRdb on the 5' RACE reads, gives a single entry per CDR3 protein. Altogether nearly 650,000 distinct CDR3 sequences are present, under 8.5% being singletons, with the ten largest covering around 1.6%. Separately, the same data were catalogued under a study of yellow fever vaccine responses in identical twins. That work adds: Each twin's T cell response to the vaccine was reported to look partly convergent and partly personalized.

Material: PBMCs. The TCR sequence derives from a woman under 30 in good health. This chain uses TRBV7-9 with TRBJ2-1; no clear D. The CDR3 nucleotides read TGTGCCAGCAGCTTGTCCAGATACAATGAGCAGTTCTTC. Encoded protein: CASSLSRYNEQFF.